A single sample gave rise to the 26 T cell receptor beta chains below, sequenced in a study of shared clonotypes between healthy human individuals. Generated by immunoSEQ multiplex PCR, the TCRdb table keeps only in-frame clones and is missing some. This table holds about 1.5 million clones, approximately 98% found once. The material sequenced was naive CD4+ T cells sorted from blood. Subset defined: CD45RA+ positively selected. The receptor source for this set is a man between 25 and 39 years old in good health.

This chain's CDR3 is CASSYSTGRVTVQFF. CDR3 bases: TGTGCCAGCAGTTACTCGACTGGCAGAGTAACGGTGCAGTTCTTC. The chain employs TRBV6-5 and TRBJ2-1; the D is unclear. The CDR3 consists of 15 residues. V lost 0 bases and J lost 12, with 18 bases in between. Looked up from germline, CDR1 is MNHEY and CDR2 is SVGAGI.

Concerning this clone itself: The sample has other DNA sequences that encode this CDR3 too. The chain carries TRBV28 and TRBJ2-7; 10 positions agree with TRBD2. This CDR3 has 14 amino acids. The V and J ends lost 5 bases and 1 base, in that order; junction bases with no gene match: 2. CDR1 and CDR2 (germline): MDHEN, SYDVKM. The CDR3, as DNA: TGTGCCAGCAGTCTTAGCGGGGGGTCCTACGAGCAGTACTTC. It specifies CASSLSGGSYEQYF.

The gene calls are TRBV11-2 and TRBJ2-5; TRBD1 matches 8 bases. This CDR3 is built from 15 residues. J lost 5 bases, V lost 6 bases, and 11 bases had no gene match. Germline V gene lookup returns CDR1 SGHAT and CDR2 FQNNGV. The CDR3 here is CASSAGTGVLETQYF. The CDR3 DNA reads as TGTGCCAGCAGTGCCGGGACAGGAGTCCTGGAGACCCAGTACTTC.

This sequence joins TRBV7-9 and TRBJ1-3, with D unclear. V lost 1 base and J 9 bases, leaving 10 bases between the germline ends. The germline CDR1 and CDR2 sequences are SEHNR and FQNEAQ (reference sequence). The CDR3 is 13 residues long. This CDR3 is CASSLVVPVTIYF. In nucleotides, the CDR3 is TGTGCCAGCAGCTTAGTAGTCCCGGTCACCATATATTTT. Combining the CDR3 with reference TRBV7-9 and TRBJ1-3 gives the whole variable domain DTGVSQNPRHKITKRGQNVTFRCDPISEHNRLYWYRQTLGQGPEFLTYFQNEAQLEKSRLLSDRFSAERPKGSFSTLEIQRTEQGDSAMYLCASSLVVPVTIYFGEGSWLTVV.

This chain connects TRBV7-9 to TRBJ2-2, with 10 bases matching TRBD2. The junction had 1 base not matched to a gene; V was cut back by 2 bases and J by 1 base. Germline CDR1 is SEHNR and CDR2 is FQNEAQ (reference sequence). CDR3 size: 16 residues. For the CDR3, the DNA is TGTGCCAGCAGCTTACGACTAGCGGGGAACACCGGGGAGCTGTTTTTT. Protein product: CASSLRLAGNTGELFF.

The gene calls are TRBV6-1 and TRBJ1-4; no definite D call. The CDR3 is 13 residues long. Germline CDR1 and CDR2: MNHNS and SASEGT. V was trimmed by 2 bases and J by 10 bases, leaving 11 bases between them. The CDR3 loop is CASSELGLGKLFF. The CDR3 bases are TGTGCCAGCAGTGAACTAGGCCTGGGAAAACTGTTTTTT.

The chain uses TRBV14 and TRBJ2-1, with a tentative D call TRBD2 (5 bases). Trimming left V 1 base short and J 3 bases short, with 10 bases between. The CDR3 totals 15 residues. Per germline, CDR1 SGHDN and CDR2 FVKESK. The CDR3, as DNA: TGTGCCAGCAGCCAAGGTGGGAGCGTCTACAATGAGCAGTTCTTC. The encoded protein is CASSQGGSVYNEQFF. Looking up the rest from reference TRBV14 and TRBJ2-1 gives the full variable domain: EAGVTQFPSHSVIEKGQTVTLRCDPISGHDNLYWYRRVMGKEIKFLLHFVKESKQDESGMPNNRFLAERTGGTYSTLKVQPAELEDSGVYFCASSQGGSVYNEQFFGPGTRLTVL.

Regarding this clone: Other DNA sequences of this sample code for an identical CDR3. This chain joins TRBV18 and TRBJ2-1; 7 bases align to TRBD2. The V segment lost 3 bases and the J segment 1 base; nucleotides outside the gene matches: 3. This CDR3 spans 15 amino acids. The germline CDR1 and CDR2 sequences are KGHSH and LQKENI. DNA of the CDR3: TGTGCCAGCTCACCCGGCGGGAGTTCCTACAATGAGCAGTTCTTC. Amino acid sequence: CASSPGGSSYNEQFF. Based on the CDR3 plus reference TRBV18 and TRBJ2-1, the full variable domain is NAGVMQNPRHLVRRRGQEARLRCSPMKGHSHVYWYRQLPEEGLKFMVYLQKENIIDESGMPKERFSAEFPKEGPSILRIQQVVRGDSAAYFCASSPGGSSYNEQFFGPGTRLTVL.

The chain is built from TRBV18 and TRBJ2-5; no clear D gene. The CDR3 spans 13 residues. Trimming removed 6 bases from V and 0 bases from J, with 8 bases in between. Germline lookup yields CDR1 KGHSH and CDR2 LQKENI. CDR3 DNA: TGTGCCAGCTCTCTCGAGTACCAAGAGACCCAGTACTTC. Amino acid sequence: CASSLEYQETQYF.

V is TRBV5-4 and J is TRBJ1-2, with D possibly matching TRBD1 (6 bases). Germline V lookup: CDR1 SGHNT, CDR2 YYREEE (reference sequence). V was pared by 4 bases and J by 3 bases, with 16 bases between. This CDR3 is 15 amino acids long. CDR3 nucleotide sequence: TGTGCCAGCAGCCCTGGAGGGGGTAACGACTATGGCTACACCTTC. Translation: CASSPGGGNDYGYTF.

This rearrangement joins TRBV6-1 to TRBJ2-7; D unclear. CDR1 is MNHNS, CDR2 SASEGT, per germline. The CDR3 extends over 14 amino acids. V was pared by 7 bases and J by 3 bases, with 16 bases between. The CDR3 coding sequence is TGTGCCAGCAACCTCGATGCAGGAAGCTACGAGCAGTACTTC. It is translated as CASNLDAGSYEQYF.

The J gene is TRBJ1-2, the V gene TRBV29-1; 12 positions match TRBD1. Germline trimming cut 6 bases from V and 0 bases from J; bases unmatched to any gene: 8. Looked up from germline, CDR1 is SQVTM and CDR2 is ANQGSEA. The CDR3 is 16 residues long. The CDR3 region is CSVTRDRGRSNYGYTF. Here the CDR3 DNA reads TGCAGCGTGACTCGGGACAGGGGGCGATCTAACTATGGCTACACCTTC.

As DNA, the CDR3 is TGTGCCAGCAGTTTGAACAGGTTGGTGTCCTACGAGCAGTACTTC. Its translation: CASSLNRLVSYEQYF. The chain is built from TRBV28 and TRBJ2-7; tentatively, D is TRBD1 (5 bases). The ends were cut back, 3 bases at V and 1 base at J, with 13 bases in the middle. Looked up from germline, CDR1 is MDHEN and CDR2 is SYDVKM. The CDR3 covers 15 residues. The full variable domain, completed using reference TRBV28 and TRBJ2-7, is DVKVTQSSRYLVKRTGEKVFLECVQDMDHENMFWYRQDPGLGLRLIYFSYDVKMKEKGDIPEGYSVSREKKERFSLILESASTNQTSMYLCASSLNRLVSYEQYFGPGTRLTVT.

The chain has TRBV5-8 and TRBJ1-3, with 7 bases that match TRBD1. Trimming removed 4 bases from V and 1 base from J; junction bases left unmatched: 11. The CDR3 runs to 17 residues. Germline V CDR1 and CDR2: SGHTS, YDEGEE. CDR3 region: CASSQRGRQGSGNTIYF. The CDR3 DNA reads TGTGCCAGCAGCCAGAGAGGACGACAGGGATCTGGAAACACCATATATTTT.

This chain connects TRBV9 to TRBJ2-3, with 12 positions matching TRBD2. The CDR3 has 18 amino acids. Germline CDR1 and CDR2: SGDLS and YYNGEE. The trim removed 3 bases at V and 1 base at J, leaving 9 bases unmatched. Here the CDR3 reads CASSALAGGPMRTDTQYF. The CDR3 DNA sequence: TGTGCCAGCAGCGCACTAGCGGGAGGACCTATGCGCACAGATACGCAGTATTTT.

The chain joins TRBV5-6 to TRBJ2-7; D uncertain. The CDR3 runs 14 residues. Trimming removed 3 bases at V and 1 base at J, with 11 bases between. Germline V gene data show CDR1 as SGHDT and CDR2 as YYEEEE. DNA for the CDR3: TGTGCCAGCAGCTCCCCAGGCATGTCCTACGAGCAGTACTTC. Its protein product is CASSSPGMSYEQYF. Combining the CDR3 with reference TRBV5-6 and TRBJ2-7 gives the whole variable domain DAGVTQSPTHLIKTRGQQVTLRCSPKSGHDTVSWYQQALGQGPQFIFQYYEEEERQRGNFPDRFSGHQFPNYSSELNVNALLLGDSALYLCASSSPGMSYEQYFGPGTRLTVT.

The chain employs TRBV5-8 and TRBJ2-1, with D perhaps matching TRBD1 (5 bases). Deletions cut 1 base from V and 6 bases from J, with 14 bases between. The CDR3 totals 15 residues. CDR1 SGHTS and CDR2 YDEGEE come from the germline V gene. The CDR3 region is CASSLLAGIVNEQFF. DNA for the CDR3: TGTGCCAGCAGCTTGTTGGCAGGGATCGTCAATGAGCAGTTCTTC. Full variable domain (rest looked up from reference TRBV5-8 and TRBJ2-1): EAGVTQSPTHLIKTRGQQATLRCSPISGHTSVYWYQQALGLGLQFLLWYDEGEERNRGNFPPRFSGRQFPNYSSELNVNALELEDSALYLCASSLLAGIVNEQFFGPGTRLTVL.

The V gene is TRBV27, the J gene TRBJ2-3; no clear D gene. V lost 6 bases and J 5 bases, leaving 12 bases between the germline ends. From germline, CDR1 is MNHEY and CDR2 SMNVEV (reference sequence). The CDR3 length is 13 residues. The CDR3 region is CASRDLLGDTQYF. The CDR3 DNA reads as TGTGCCAGCAGGGACCTGCTAGGAGATACGCAGTATTTT.

This rearrangement joins TRBV30 to TRBJ1-4; no clear D. In germline, CDR1 is GTSNPN, CDR2 SVGIG (reference sequence). The length of the CDR3 is 14 residues. Trimming took 5 bases from V and 0 from J, leaving 10 bases between them. The CDR3 reads CAWGATATNEKLFF. The DNA of the CDR3 is TGTGCCTGGGGCGCTACCGCAACTAATGAAAAACTGTTTTTT.

Remarks on this clone: Within the sample, other DNA sequences also encode this same CDR3. The chain is built from TRBV19 and TRBJ2-1; no firm D call. The CDR3 is 12 residues long. CDR1 and CDR2 (germline): LNHDA, SQIVND (reference sequence). V was clipped by 6 bases and J by 0 bases, with 3 bases between them. The CDR3 nucleotides are TGTGCCAGTAGGGGCTCCTACAATGAGCAGTTCTTC. Its translation: CASRGSYNEQFF.

This clone appeared once. V usage is TRBV4-3 and J usage is TRBJ2-5; 8 positions match TRBD2. With V trimmed by 2 bases and J by 4 bases, 6 bases remained unmatched. CDR1 and CDR2 from the germline V gene are LGHNA and YSLEER. The CDR3 is 15 amino acids. Here the CDR3 DNA reads TGCGCCAGCAGCCAAACCGGGACTAGTGTAGAGACCCAGTACTTC. As protein: CASSQTGTSVETQYF.

V usage is TRBV28 and J usage is TRBJ1-5; TRBD1 might be the D (5 bases). The CDR3 is made up of 14 amino acids. V was trimmed by 2 bases and J by 5 bases, leaving 10 bases between them. Germline CDR1 and CDR2: MDHEN and SYDVKM. The CDR3 nucleotides are TGTGCCAGCAGTTTAAATAGGGGAGATCAGCCCCAGCATTTT. Translating it yields CASSLNRGDQPQHF.

The chain has TRBV7-2 and TRBJ1-5; no reliable D call. Trimming pared 1 base from V and 2 bases from J, leaving 15 bases between. CDR3 length equals 17 residues. The germline V gene has CDR1 SGHTA and CDR2 FQGNSA. CDR3 DNA: TGTGCCAGCAGCTTAGTAAGACACCCCACGGGCAATCAGCCCCAGCATTTT. Its protein is CASSLVRHPTGNQPQHF.

The genes are TRBV10-1 and TRBJ2-5; D is uncertain. Trimming cost V 5 bases and J 4 bases, with 8 bases left between them. The CDR3 has 12 residues. Germline-derived CDR1 and CDR2 are WNHNN and SYGVQD (reference sequence). CDR3 sequence reads: CASSFPGETQYF. The CDR3 nucleotides read TGCGCCAGCAGTTTCCCGGGAGAGACCCAGTACTTC.

The V gene is TRBV7-2, the J gene TRBJ2-7; 8 bases line up with TRBD1. Germline values: CDR1 SGHTA, CDR2 FQGNSA. The ends lost 2 bases at V and 4 bases at J; junction bases unmatched: 13. The CDR3 contains 17 residues. The CDR3 nucleotides are TGTGCCAGCAGCTTATCAAACCGGAGGCAGGGGGCGTACGAGCAGTACTTC. Translated: CASSLSNRRQGAYEQYF.

The genes are TRBV6-5 and TRBJ2-7; D remains ambiguous. This CDR3 is 14 amino acids long. Trimming stripped 0 bases from V and 2 bases from J, with 8 bases between. Germline V CDR1 and CDR2: MNHEY, SVGAGI. DNA for the CDR3: TGTGCCAGCAGTTACTCGCGCGCTCCCTACGAGCAGTACTTC. It translates to CASSYSRAPYEQYF.